This T cell receptor beta chain was identified in a study of T cells in localized non-small cell lung cancer. This clone was recorded a few times. Its cognate antigen is unknown. Produced via immunoSEQ multiplex PCR; TCRdb's table is partial and in-frame only. The sample includes about 2,700 clones, around 33% of them seen just once. Whole-study results and caveats: Adjacent lung was found to contain a median approximately 60 of the top 100 tumor clones.

The sequence was collected from a man aged 35 to 70 with stage I lung adenocarcinoma. The specimen comprised normal lung tissue next to the tumor, sampled before any cancer treatment.

CDR3 amino acids: CASSFLGRGGDEQYF. The CDR3 bases are TGTGCCAGCAGCTTCCTGGGGAGGGGGGGTGACGAGCAGTACTTC. The rearrangement links TRBV11-3 to TRBJ2-7; D might be TRBD2 (7 bases). Germline V CDR1 and CDR2: SGHNT, YENEEA. Trimming removed 3 bases from V and 5 bases from J, with 17 bases in between. CDR3 length: 15 residues. The full variable domain, with the rest looked up from reference TRBV11-3 and TRBJ2-7, is EAGVVQSPRYKIIEKKQPVAFWCNPISGHNTLYWYLQNLGQGPELLIRYENEEAVDDSQLPKDRFSAERLKGVDSTLKIQPAELGDSAVYLCASSFLGRGGDEQYFGPGTRLTVT.